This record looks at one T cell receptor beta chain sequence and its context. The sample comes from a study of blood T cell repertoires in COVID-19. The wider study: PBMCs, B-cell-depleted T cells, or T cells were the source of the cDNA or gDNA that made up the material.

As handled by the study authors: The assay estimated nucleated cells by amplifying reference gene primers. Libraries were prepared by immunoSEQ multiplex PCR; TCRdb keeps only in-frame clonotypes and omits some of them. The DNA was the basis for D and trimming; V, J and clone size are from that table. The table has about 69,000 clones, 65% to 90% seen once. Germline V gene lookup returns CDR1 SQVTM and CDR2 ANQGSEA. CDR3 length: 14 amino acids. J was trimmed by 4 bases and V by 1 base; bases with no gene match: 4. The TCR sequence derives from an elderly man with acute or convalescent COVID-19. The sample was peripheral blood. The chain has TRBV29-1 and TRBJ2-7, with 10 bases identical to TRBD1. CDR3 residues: CSVEGQGARYEQYF. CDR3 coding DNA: TGCAGCGTTGAAGGACAGGGGGCGAGGTACGAGCAGTACTTC.